A selection of T cell receptor beta chains follows, all from one sample in a study of blood T cell repertoires in COVID-19. Profiling relied on immunoSEQ multiplex PCR, and the TCRdb table lists in-frame clones only, not all of them. Among 50,000 or so clones listed, approximately 91% were seen once. The sample consisted of peripheral blood. The receptors here all came from a woman of 80 years or more with acute or convalescent COVID-19. CDR3s leave out the opening cysteine and the closing phenylalanine or tryptophan. A D gene is named only where the DNA matches it firmly.

v_call | cdr3_length | d_call | cdr3_aa
TRBV9 | 10 | . | ASSAIVSEQF
TRBV10-3 | 11 | . | APSVGSNTEAF
TRBV10-1 | 17 | TRBD1 | ASSPPKTGDRSGANVLT
TRBV5-4 | 14 | . | ASSAAVSATNEKLF
TRBV6-7 | 12 | TRBD2 | ASSVTSGSYEQY
TRBV5-4 | 12 | . | ASSLQGRAYGYT
TRBV7-2 | 14 | TRBD2 | ASSLGGTSGAYEQY
TRBV24-1 | 16 | . | ATSDLWGGSVYNSPLH
TRBV25-1 | 11 | TRBD1 | ASRTQGVTEAF
TRBV5-1 | 13 | TRBD2 | ASSLEYAGVGEQF
TRBV29-1 | 12 | . | SVTQGNSLYGYT
TRBV12-5 | 10 | TRBD1 | ASGLQGGVAD
TRBV11-3 | 11 | TRBD1 | ASSLAGGTEAF
TRBV6-5 | 13 | . | ASRSGIGPWEKLF
TRBV7-2 | 11 | . | ASSLANRGTQY
TRBV24-1 | 12 | TRBD1 | ATSAGQGFQPQH
TRBV19 | 14 | TRBD1 | ASSMGQGDFRAEAF
TRBV11-2 | 12 | . | ASSPWTAVYEQY
TRBV7-9 | 14 | TRBD2 | ASSLNSGRASDTQY
TRBV6-2/TRBV6-3 | 13 | . | ASSYAASYGYGYT
TRBV7-3 | 13 | . | ASSLGLFSYNEQF
TRBV15 | 13 | . | ATSRDPGGNQPQH
TRBV7-7 | 12 | TRBD2 | ASSSGLAAETQY
TRBV21-1 | 15 | . | ASSNTPPGQIRGGYT
TRBV11-3 | 14 | TRBD2 | ASSFRLAGRYNEQF
TRBV20-1 | 13 | TRBD2 | SASRASGRPGELF
TRBV19 | 15 | TRBD1 | ASSKPPGQGPSSPLH
TRBV12-3/TRBV12-4 | 11 | . | ASGLNMNTEAF
TRBV6-6 | 13 | TRBD1 | ASTLGGLSGNTIY
TRBV7-2 | 14 | TRBD1 | ASSRTPGQVYYGYT
TRBV21-1 | 13 | . | ASSKFGEATYEQY
TRBV7-2 | 15 | TRBD1 | ASSLGYGTGNRETQY
TRBV28 | 15 | TRBD1 | ASSTGTGGAGFYGYT
TRBV6-2/TRBV6-3 | 17 | TRBD2 | ASSYSSSGLAGTSDTQY
TRBV19 | 15 | . | ASSPRGGDTTNEKLF
TRBV6-2/TRBV6-3 | 17 | . | ASSYSMTVRGYSNQPQH
TRBV6-2/TRBV6-3 | 13 | . | ASSYSMTVQETQY
TRBV12-3/TRBV12-4 | 11 | . | ASTWVIAAEAF
TRBV6-2/TRBV6-3 | 14 | . | ASSSHSGSGTGELF
TRBV7-9 | 17 | . | ASSSAGPTLASYNSPLH
TRBV24-1 | 14 | TRBD1 | ATSDSPTGGFFGYT
TRBV20-1 | 15 | TRBD2 | SASDPLRVREMHEQY
TRBV11-3 | 16 | TRBD2 | ASSSGTSGSGSTDTQY
TRBV5-8 | 14 | TRBD1 | ASSRQGASSGEKLF
TRBV5-6 | 15 | . | ASSSGWGHLLGTEAF
TRBV24-1 | 14 | TRBD1 | ATSDRGQGFTKPQH
TRBV5-5 | 12 | . | ASSPSSVTDTQY
TRBV7-8 | 9 | . | ASSTAYEQY
TRBV30 | 10 | . | AWSVPGQPQH
TRBV19 | 13 | . | ASSPPGAGHNEQF
TRBV7-9 | 11 | . | ASSPGRSTEAF
TRBV6-5 | 11 | TRBD2 | ASRVLATETQY
TRBV19 | 13 | TRBD2 | ASSISGRGTDTQY
TRBV5-1 | 13 | TRBD1 | ASSLLTGVVYEQY
TRBV5-1 | 12 | . | ASSRDTLNTEAF